What follows are 23 T cell receptor beta chains derived from one specimen sequenced in a study of Graves' ophthalmopathy and Graves' hyperthyroidism. For repertoire sequencing, the TCR beta CDR3 regions were amplified from RNA transcripts. Amplification began with first-round RT-PCR using HTBI primers, then second-round multiplex PCR was performed. Using its own MiXCR run on the multiplex PCR reads, TCRdb lists one record per CDR3 protein. The sample has about 390,000 distinct CDR3 sequences, roughly 15% seen once; the top ten hold roughly 2.4%. The specimen was peripheral blood. The receptors derive from an adult woman with stable Graves' hyperthyroidism.

This clonotype was recorded many times. V is TRBV11-2 and J is TRBJ1-1; 7 nucleotides match TRBD1. The length of the CDR3 is 16 residues. Germline-derived CDR1 and CDR2 are SGHAT and FQNNGV. The V segment lost 5 bases and the J segment 4 bases; nucleotides outside the gene matches: 13. For the CDR3, the DNA is TGTGCCAGCAGCCCAACGTTCAGGACAGGAGGCACTGAAGCTTTCTTT. Its protein is CASSPTFRTGGTEAFF.

This clonotype was recorded a few times. The rearrangement joins TRBV3-1 to TRBJ2-5; D unresolved. Trimming shortened V by 2 bases and J by 5 bases, and 15 bases separated the two germline ends. The V gene's germline CDR1 is LGHDT and CDR2 YNNKEL (reference sequence). This CDR3 region has 15 residues. CDR3 nucleotide sequence: TGTGCCAGCAGCCAAAGGCTTTCTCAACGGGAGACCCAGTACTTC. The encoded protein is CASSQRLSQRETQYF.

The J gene is TRBJ1-2, the V gene TRBV12-3 or TRBV12-4; 9 nucleotides align to TRBD1. CDR3 length: 14 residues. Trimming took 7 bases from V and 8 from J; bases not matched to a gene: 11. The CDR3 sequence: CASKPGQGPYGYTF. CDR3 DNA: TGTGCCAGCAAGCCGGGACAGGGACCTTACGGCTACACCTTC.

The V and J genes are TRBV6-5 and TRBJ2-5, with 9 bases fitting TRBD2. CDR1 MNHEY and CDR2 SVGAGI come from the germline V gene. V gave up 2 bases and J gave up 7 bases; unmatched junction bases: 11. The CDR3 sequence is 16 residues long. CDR3 DNA sequence: TGTGCCAGCAGTTACAGTTCGCTAGCGGGGCCCGGGACCCAGTACTTC. Translation gives CASSYSSLAGPGTQYF.

In this sample, this clonotype turned up many times. The chain uses TRBV13 and TRBJ2-7; 9 bases agree with TRBD1. This CDR3 is 16 amino acids long. Germline V CDR1 and CDR2: PRHDT, FYEKMQ (reference sequence). J lost 7 bases, V lost 1 base, and 11 bases had no gene match. CDR3 in amino acids: CASSLVGWTGVLEQYF. As DNA, the CDR3 is TGTGCCAGCAGCTTAGTTGGATGGACAGGGGTGTTGGAGCAGTACTTC.

This clonotype was found many times. The chain employs TRBV9 and TRBJ2-2; no clear D. Germline V gives CDR1 SGDLS, CDR2 YYNGEE. The CDR3 contains 12 residues. Trimming removed 1 base at V and 6 bases at J, with 4 bases between. Here the CDR3 DNA reads TGTGCCAGCAGCGTACCAGCCGGGGAGCTGTTTTTT. Its translation: CASSVPAGELFF.

This clonotype was seen at least ten times. The chain has TRBV30 and TRBJ2-7; D may correspond to TRBD1 or TRBD2 (5 bases each). CDR1 GTSNPN and CDR2 SVGIG come from the germline V gene (reference sequence). The CDR3 is 10 amino acids. For the CDR3, the DNA is TGTGCGGAAGGGGACCACGAGCAGTACTTC. It encodes CAEGDHEQYF.

This clonotype was detected many times. The CDR3 coding sequence is TGTGCCAGCAGCTCGACGGATCAGCCCCAGCATTTT. It yields the protein CASSSTDQPQHF. The chain joins TRBV7-9 to TRBJ1-5, with no clear D. This CDR3 comprises 12 residues. Germline V CDR1 and CDR2: SEHNR, FQNEAQ (reference sequence). V lost 4 bases and J 5 bases, leaving 6 bases between the germline ends.

There are many counts of this clonotype. The chain combines TRBV6-1 with TRBJ1-5; TRBD1 matches at 8 bases. CDR3 length equals 15 residues. The germline V gene has CDR1 MNHNS and CDR2 SASEGT. After removal of 2 bases from V and 4 bases from J, the junction contained 4 bases not matched to a gene. CDR3 loop: CASSEPGGANQPQHF. The CDR3 DNA reads as TGTGCCAGCAGTGAACCAGGGGGCGCAAATCAGCCCCAGCATTTT.

This clonotype was seen a few times. A much larger clone lies one base from this, so it may be a read error. This chain connects TRBV20-1 to TRBJ2-2, with 8 bases lining up with TRBD2. Germline CDR1 and CDR2: DFQATT and SNEGSKA (reference sequence). This CDR3 is 14 amino acids long. The CDR3 nucleotides are TGCAGTGCAAGTAGCGGGATCGGCACCGGGGAGCTGTGTTTT. It encodes CSASSGIGTGELCF.

As for this clonotype: One end of the junction varies from germline; a read error may be responsible. The V gene is TRBV6-4, the J gene TRBJ2-4; D possibly uses TRBD1 or TRBD2 (5 bases each). Germline V gene lookup returns CDR1 MRHNA and CDR2 SNTAGT. The CDR3 has 19 residues. Here the CDR3 reads CASSDRGSWGNIAKNIKYF. In nucleotides, the CDR3 is TGTGCCAGCAGTGATCGTGGGAGTTGGGGGAATATAGCCAAAAACATTAAGTACTTC.

This clonotype showed up many times. The chain recombines TRBV28 with TRBJ2-7; unclear D gene. The germline CDR1 and CDR2 sequences are MDHEN and SYDVKM. CDR3 size: 14 residues. Trimming took 7 bases from V and 2 from J, leaving 15 bases between them. CDR3 amino acids: CASTRRQAPYEQYF. CDR3 bases: TGTGCCAGCACCCGCCGGCAGGCCCCCTACGAGCAGTACTTC. Using reference TRBV28 and TRBJ2-7 for the parts outside the CDR3, the full variable domain is DVKVTQSSRYLVKRTGEKVFLECVQDMDHENMFWYRQDPGLGLRLIYFSYDVKMKEKGDIPEGYSVSREKKERFSLILESASTNQTSMYLCASTRRQAPYEQYFGPGTRLTVT.

This clonotype was seen more than once but under ten times. The chain combines TRBV5-1 with TRBJ2-5; a possible D gene is TRBD1 (6 bases). V was trimmed by 2 bases and J by 7 bases, leaving 21 bases between them. The CDR3 runs 16 residues. The germline V gene encodes CDR1 SGHRS and CDR2 YFSETQ. The CDR3 sequence: CASSFASTGLVRTQYF. CDR3 nucleotides: TGCGCCAGCAGCTTTGCCTCGACAGGATTGGTGCGGACCCAGTACTTC. Complete variable domain (other parts from reference TRBV5-1 and TRBJ2-5): KAGVTQTPRYLIKTRGQQVTLSCSPISGHRSVSWYQQTPGQGLQFLFEYFSETQRNKGNFPGRFSGRQFSNSRSEMNVSTLELGDSALYLCASSFASTGLVRTQYFGPGTRLLVL.

As concerns this clonotype: A read error is possible here, since a much larger clone lies one base away. The chain is built from TRBV2 and TRBJ1-6; the match to TRBD1 covers 12 bases. The length of the CDR3 is 14 residues. CDR1 and CDR2 (germline): SNHLY, FYNNEI. V lost 5 bases to trimming and J lost 11 bases; unmatched junction nucleotides: 4. The CDR3: CASSWDRGRAPLHF. The CDR3 region has the DNA TGTGCCAGCAGTTGGGACAGGGGGCGTGCACCCCTCCACTTT.

This clonotype was seen at least ten times. The chain recombines TRBV7-2 with TRBJ1-6; D is unresolved. The CDR3 is 17 residues long. Germline-derived CDR1 and CDR2 are SGHTA and FQGNSA. The V and J ends lost 5 bases and 1 base respectively, with 15 bases between them. CDR3 sequence (DNA): TGTGCCAGCAGCCCCACCCCTCGCAGGTCCTATAATTCACCCCTCCACTTT. This sequence encodes CASSPTPRRSYNSPLHF. Using reference TRBV7-2 and TRBJ1-6 for the parts outside the CDR3, the full variable domain is GAGVSQSPSNKVTEKGKDVELRCDPISGHTALYWYRQSLGQGLEFLIYFQGNSAPDKSGLPSDRFSAERTGGSVSTLTIQRTQQEDSAVYLCASSPTPRRSYNSPLHFGNGTRLTVT.

This clonotype occurred many times. The J gene is TRBJ1-1, the V gene TRBV2; 7 bases align to TRBD1. The germline gives CDR1 SNHLY, CDR2 FYNNEI. Trimming cost V 0 bases and J 4 bases; bases outside gene matches: 17. The CDR3 contains 19 residues. CDR3 sequence: CASSEAVTGKIRRTTEAFF. As DNA, the CDR3 is TGTGCCAGCAGTGAAGCGGTGACAGGGAAGATAAGACGGACCACTGAAGCTTTCTTT.

This clonotype was detected ten times or more. The rearrangement uses TRBV6-5 and TRBJ2-2; D is unresolved. V lost 4 bases to trimming and J lost 6 bases, with 12 bases between them. CDR3 length: 14 residues. Germline CDR1 reads MNHEY; CDR2 reads SVGAGI. CDR3 loop: CASSSTTRAGELFF. The CDR3 DNA reads as TGTGCCAGCAGTTCGACCACCCGGGCCGGGGAGCTGTTTTTT.

This clonotype came up many times. This chain links TRBV15 with TRBJ1-5; the D is unclear. Trimming stripped 2 bases from V and 0 bases from J, with 8 bases between. This CDR3 is built from 15 residues. Germline values: CDR1 LNHNV, CDR2 YYDKDF (reference sequence). CDR3 protein: CATSRPGYSNQPQHF. The CDR3 bases are TGTGCCACCAGCAGACCCGGTTATAGCAATCAGCCCCAGCATTTT.

In its sample, this clonotype was seen many times. V is TRBV28 and J is TRBJ2-7; D ambiguous. The V gene lost 10 bases and the J gene lost 4 bases, with 14 bases spanning the gap. Germline-derived CDR1 and CDR2 are MDHEN and SYDVKM. The CDR3 contains 12 residues. In nucleotides, the CDR3 is TGTGCCACCCTCGATCAGGCTTACGAGCAGTACTTC. This gives the protein CATLDQAYEQYF.

In its sample, this clonotype was seen many times. The CDR3 protein is CSARISGGVEQYF. The CDR3, as DNA: TGCAGTGCCCGAATTAGCGGGGGGGTAGAGCAGTACTTC. The chain employs TRBV20-1 and TRBJ2-7, with 11 bases aligning to TRBD2. The CDR3 length is 13 residues. Looked up from germline, CDR1 is DFQATT and CDR2 is SNEGSKA (reference sequence). With 6 bases clipped from V and 7 bases from J, the junction kept 8 bases outside the gene matches.

This clonotype appeared many times. CDR3 region: CATSDPTPETSQETQYF. CDR3 DNA: TGTGCCACCAGTGACCCTACCCCCGAAACATCACAAGAGACCCAGTACTTC. V is TRBV24-1 and J is TRBJ2-5; no definite D call. V was trimmed by 4 bases and J by 2 bases, leaving 19 bases between them. CDR1 KGHDR and CDR2 SFDVKD come from the germline V gene. This CDR3 has 17 residues.

The genes are TRBV28 and TRBJ1-2; 7 bases agree with TRBD1. Germline V gives CDR1 MDHEN, CDR2 SYDVKM. After removal of 2 bases from V and 7 bases from J, the junction contained 13 bases not matched to a gene. The CDR3 contains 16 residues. The CDR3 sequence is CASSLRISGGVFGYTF. The CDR3 DNA follows: TGTGCCAGCAGTTTAAGGATTTCAGGGGGTGTCTTTGGCTACACCTTC.

This clonotype was seen ten or more times. The chain combines TRBV2 with TRBJ2-7; perhaps TRBD2 as D (6 bases). CDR1 is SNHLY and CDR2 is FYNNEI in the germline V gene. Trimming cost V 5 bases and J 0 bases, with 14 bases left between them. This CDR3 is 15 amino acids long. The CDR3 DNA sequence: TGTGCCAGCAGTAGGGACTTCCCGAGCTCCTACGAGCAGTACTTC. This translates into CASSRDFPSSYEQYF.